The T cell receptor beta chain described here comes from a study of blood T cell repertoires in COVID-19. Study context: The samples span acute and convalescent COVID-19 from the United States, Italy and Spain. From T cells, B-cell-depleted T cells, or PBMCs came the material, which was cDNA or gDNA.

Profiling relied on immunoSEQ multiplex PCR, and the TCRdb table lists in-frame clones only, not all of them. Here the sample spans around 130,000 clones, more than 80% being singletons. The CDR3 sequence is 18 residues long. Deletions cut 4 bases from V and 0 bases from J, with 19 bases between. Germline CDR1 reads MNHNS; CDR2 reads SASEGT. This chain joins TRBV6-1 and TRBJ2-1; maybe TRBD2 (6 bases). The specimen was peripheral blood. The clonotype was recovered from a human donor in a cohort sampled during active COVID-19. CDR3 sequence: CASSGLVGAGISYNEQFF. CDR3 nucleotides: TGTGCCAGCAGTGGGCTGGTAGGGGCGGGAATCTCCTACAATGAGCAGTTCTTC.